The entry that follows covers one T cell receptor beta chain sequence. Losses at the gene ends were 4 bases for V and 3 bases for J; bases not matched to a gene: 13. This CDR3 contains 17 residues. The germline CDR1 and CDR2 sequences are SGHDT and YYEEEE. Libraries were prepared by immunoSEQ multiplex PCR; TCRdb keeps only in-frame clonotypes and omits some of them. The sample has some 120,000 clones, around nine tenths seen once. This specimen comes from a study of T cell responses to AZD1222 COVID-19 vaccine. The receptor was derived from an adult in good health. This sequence joins TRBV5-6 and TRBJ1-2; 9 nucleotides align to TRBD1. The sample consisted of peripheral blood, taken on day 0 of AZD1222 vaccination. The CDR3 protein is CASSPWDREGEYYGYTF. DNA for the CDR3: TGTGCCAGCAGCCCCTGGGACAGGGAGGGGGAATACTATGGCTACACCTTC.